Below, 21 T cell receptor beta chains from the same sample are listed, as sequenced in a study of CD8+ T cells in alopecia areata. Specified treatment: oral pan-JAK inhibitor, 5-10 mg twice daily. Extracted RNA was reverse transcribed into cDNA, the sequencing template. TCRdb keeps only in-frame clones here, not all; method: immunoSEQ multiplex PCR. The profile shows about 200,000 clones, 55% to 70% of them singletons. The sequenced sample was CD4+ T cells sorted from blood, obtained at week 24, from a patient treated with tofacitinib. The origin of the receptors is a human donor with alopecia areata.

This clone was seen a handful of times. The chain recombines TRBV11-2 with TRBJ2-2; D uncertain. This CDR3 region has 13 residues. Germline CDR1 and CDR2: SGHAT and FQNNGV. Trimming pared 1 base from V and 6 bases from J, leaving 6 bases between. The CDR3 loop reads CASSLVFPGELFF. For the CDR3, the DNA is TGTGCCAGCAGCTTAGTCTTCCCCGGGGAGCTGTTTTTT. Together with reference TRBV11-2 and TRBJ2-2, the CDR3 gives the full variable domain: EAGVAQSPRYKIIEKRQSVAFWCNPISGHATLYWYQQILGQGPKLLIQFQNNGVVDDSQLPKDRFSAERLKGVDSTLKIQPAKLEDSAVYLCASSLVFPGELFFGEGSRLTVL.

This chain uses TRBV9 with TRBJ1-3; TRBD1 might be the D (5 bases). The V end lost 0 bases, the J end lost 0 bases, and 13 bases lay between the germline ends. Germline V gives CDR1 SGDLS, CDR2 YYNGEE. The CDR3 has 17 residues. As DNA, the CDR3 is TGTGCCAGCAGCGTAGAAGTAGGGACGGACTCTGGAAACACCATATATTTT. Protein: CASSVEVGTDSGNTIYF.

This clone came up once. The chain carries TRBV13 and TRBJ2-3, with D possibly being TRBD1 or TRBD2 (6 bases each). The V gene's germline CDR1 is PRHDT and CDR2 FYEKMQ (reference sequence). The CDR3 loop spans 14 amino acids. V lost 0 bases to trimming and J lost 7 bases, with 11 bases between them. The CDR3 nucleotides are TGTGCCAGCAGCTTAGGCAGGGGACTGAATACGCAGTATTTT. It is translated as CASSLGRGLNTQYF.

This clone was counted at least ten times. CDR3 residues: CASSPRGSSYEQYF. The CDR3 DNA reads TGTGCCAGCAGCCCCCGTGGGAGCTCCTACGAGCAGTACTTC. The chain recombines TRBV28 with TRBJ2-7; possibly TRBD2 for D (5 bases). Germline assignment: CDR1 MDHEN and CDR2 SYDVKM. Deletions cut 6 bases from V and 0 bases from J, with 12 bases between. This CDR3 spans 14 amino acids.

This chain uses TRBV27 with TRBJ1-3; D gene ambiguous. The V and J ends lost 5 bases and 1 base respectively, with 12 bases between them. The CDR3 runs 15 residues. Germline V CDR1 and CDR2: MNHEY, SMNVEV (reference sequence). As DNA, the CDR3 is TGTGCCAGCAGTCCCTCCTCGTGGTCTGGAAACACCATATATTTT. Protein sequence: CASSPSSWSGNTIYF.

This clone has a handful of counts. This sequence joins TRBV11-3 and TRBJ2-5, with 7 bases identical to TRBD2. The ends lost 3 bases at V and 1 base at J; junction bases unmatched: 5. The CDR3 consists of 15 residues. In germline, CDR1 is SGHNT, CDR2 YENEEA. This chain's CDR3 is CASSLRGTLQETQYF. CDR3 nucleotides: TGTGCCAGCAGCTTGCGGGGGACCCTCCAAGAGACCCAGTACTTC.

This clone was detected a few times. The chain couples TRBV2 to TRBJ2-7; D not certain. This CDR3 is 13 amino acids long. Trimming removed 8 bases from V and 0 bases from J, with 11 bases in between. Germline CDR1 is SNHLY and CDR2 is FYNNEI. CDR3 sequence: CASFAENSYEQYF. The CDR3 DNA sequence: TGTGCCAGCTTTGCGGAAAACTCCTACGAGCAGTACTTC.

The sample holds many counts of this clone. CDR3 protein: CASMEQGMVTGELFF. In nucleotides, the CDR3 is TGTGCCAGCATGGAACAGGGGATGGTGACCGGGGAGCTGTTTTTT. The chain is built from TRBV2 and TRBJ2-2, with 7 bases lining up with TRBD1. CDR3 size: 15 residues. V dropped 7 bases and J dropped 5; count of bases not matched to a gene: 10. Germline CDR1 is SNHLY and CDR2 is FYNNEI.

CDR3 nucleotides: TGTGCCAGCAGGGGGACCGTACAGGACAGATCCTCCTATGGCTACACCTTC. As protein: CASRGTVQDRSSYGYTF. The V call is TRBV28, the J call TRBJ1-2; D perhaps matches TRBD1 (6 bases). The CDR3 spans 17 residues. Germline loops: CDR1 MDHEN, CDR2 SYDVKM. Trimming took off 6 bases at V and 4 bases at J, with 24 bases between the two ends.

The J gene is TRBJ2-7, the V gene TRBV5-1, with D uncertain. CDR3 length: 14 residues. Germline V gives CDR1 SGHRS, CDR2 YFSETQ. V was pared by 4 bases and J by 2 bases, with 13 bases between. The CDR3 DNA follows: TGCGCCAGCAGCATTGGTATGATGCCCTACGAGCAGTACTTC. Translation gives CASSIGMMPYEQYF.

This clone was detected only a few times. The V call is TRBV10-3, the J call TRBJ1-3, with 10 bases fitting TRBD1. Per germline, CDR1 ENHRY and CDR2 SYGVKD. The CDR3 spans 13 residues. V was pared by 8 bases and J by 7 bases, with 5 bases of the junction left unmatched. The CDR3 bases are TGTGCCATCGGGACAGGGGCCCCTAACACCATATATTTT. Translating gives CAIGTGAPNTIYF.

CDR3 bases: TGTGCCTGGAGTCCCTATTCTCATCCTGAGCAGTACTTC. Translation: CAWSPYSHPEQYF. V gene TRBV30 combines with J gene TRBJ2-7; D gene ambiguous. The CDR3 has 13 residues. The germline V and J ends were trimmed by 2 bases and 7 bases, with 15 bases remaining between them. Germline CDR1 is GTSNPN and CDR2 is SVGIG (reference sequence).

This chain's CDR3 is CASTRDTPGEQFF. The CDR3 coding sequence is TGTGCCAGCACACGGGACACTCCCGGTGAGCAGTTCTTC. V usage is TRBV6-1 and J usage is TRBJ2-1; D may be TRBD1 (6 bases). Trimming removed 7 bases from V and 9 bases from J, with 16 bases in between. Germline V gene data show CDR1 as MNHNS and CDR2 as SASEGT. The CDR3 is 13 amino acids.

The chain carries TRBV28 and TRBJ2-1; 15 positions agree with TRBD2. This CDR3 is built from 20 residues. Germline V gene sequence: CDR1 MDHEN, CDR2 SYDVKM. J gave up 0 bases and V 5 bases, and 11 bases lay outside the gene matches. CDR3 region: CASSLVGLAGGPSSYNEQFF. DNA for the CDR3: TGTGCCAGCAGTCTCGTCGGACTAGCGGGAGGGCCCAGCTCCTACAATGAGCAGTTCTTC. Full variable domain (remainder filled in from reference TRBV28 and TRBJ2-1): DVKVTQSSRYLVKRTGEKVFLECVQDMDHENMFWYRQDPGLGLRLIYFSYDVKMKEKGDIPEGYSVSREKKERFSLILESASTNQTSMYLCASSLVGLAGGPSSYNEQFFGPGTRLTVL.

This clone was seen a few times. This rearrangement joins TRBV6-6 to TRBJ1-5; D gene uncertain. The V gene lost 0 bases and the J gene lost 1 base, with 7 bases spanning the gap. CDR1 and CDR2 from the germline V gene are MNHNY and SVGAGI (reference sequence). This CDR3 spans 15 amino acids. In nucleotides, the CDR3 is TGTGCCAGCAGTTACTCTTTGAACAGCAATCAGCCCCAGCATTTT. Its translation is CASSYSLNSNQPQHF.

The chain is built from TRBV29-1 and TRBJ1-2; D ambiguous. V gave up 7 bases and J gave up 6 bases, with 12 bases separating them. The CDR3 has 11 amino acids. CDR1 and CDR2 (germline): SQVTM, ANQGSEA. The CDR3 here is CSGVKDHGYTF. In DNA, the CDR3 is TGCAGCGGTGTTAAGGATCATGGCTACACCTTC.

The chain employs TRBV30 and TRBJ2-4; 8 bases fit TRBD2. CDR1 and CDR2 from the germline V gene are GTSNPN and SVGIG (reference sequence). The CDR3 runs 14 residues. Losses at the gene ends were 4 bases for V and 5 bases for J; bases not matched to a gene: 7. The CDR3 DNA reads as TGTGCCTGGAAGTACACGGGAGGGCAAAACATTCAGTACTTC. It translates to CAWKYTGGQNIQYF. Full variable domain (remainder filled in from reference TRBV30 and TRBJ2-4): SQTIHQWPATLVQPVGSPLSLECTVEGTSNPNLYWYRQAAGRGLQLLFYSVGIGQISSEVPQNLSASRPQDRQFILSSKKLLLSDSGFYLCAWKYTGGQNIQYFGAGTRLSVL.

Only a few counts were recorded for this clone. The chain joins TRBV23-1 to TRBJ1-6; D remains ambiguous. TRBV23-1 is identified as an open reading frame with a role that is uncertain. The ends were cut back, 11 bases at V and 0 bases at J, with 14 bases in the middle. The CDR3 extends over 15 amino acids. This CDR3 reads CALPRVSSYNSPLHF. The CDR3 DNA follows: TGCGCCCTGCCGAGGGTTAGCTCCTATAATTCACCCCTCCACTTT.

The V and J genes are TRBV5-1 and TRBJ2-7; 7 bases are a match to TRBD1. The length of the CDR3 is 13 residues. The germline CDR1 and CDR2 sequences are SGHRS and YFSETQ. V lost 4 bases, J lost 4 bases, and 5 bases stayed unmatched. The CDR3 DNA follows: TGCGCCAGCAGCCAACAGGGGAAGTACGAGCAGTACTTC. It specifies CASSQQGKYEQYF.

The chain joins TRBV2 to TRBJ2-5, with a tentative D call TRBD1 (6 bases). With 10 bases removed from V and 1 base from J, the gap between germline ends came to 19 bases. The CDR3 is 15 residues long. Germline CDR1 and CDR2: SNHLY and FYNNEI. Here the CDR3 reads CAIPYSGQTQETQYF. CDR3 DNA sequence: TGTGCCATACCATATTCGGGACAAACCCAAGAGACCCAGTACTTC.

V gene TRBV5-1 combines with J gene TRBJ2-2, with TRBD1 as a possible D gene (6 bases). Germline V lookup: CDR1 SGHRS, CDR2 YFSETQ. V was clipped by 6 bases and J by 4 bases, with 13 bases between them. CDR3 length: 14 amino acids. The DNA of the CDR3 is TGCGCCAGCACCTCGACAGGCTTCACCGGGGAGCTGTTTTTT. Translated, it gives CASTSTGFTGELFF.